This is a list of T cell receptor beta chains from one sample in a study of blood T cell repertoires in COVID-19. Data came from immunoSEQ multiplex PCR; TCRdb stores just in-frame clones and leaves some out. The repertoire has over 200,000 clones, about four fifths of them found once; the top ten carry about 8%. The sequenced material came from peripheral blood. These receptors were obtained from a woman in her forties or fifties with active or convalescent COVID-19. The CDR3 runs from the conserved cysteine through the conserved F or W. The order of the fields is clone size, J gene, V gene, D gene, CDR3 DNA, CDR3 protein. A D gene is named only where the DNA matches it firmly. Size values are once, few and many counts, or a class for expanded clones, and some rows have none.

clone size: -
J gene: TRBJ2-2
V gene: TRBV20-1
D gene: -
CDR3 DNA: TGCAGTGCTCCCGGGGCCGGGGAGCTGTTTTTT
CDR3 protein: CSAPGAGELFF

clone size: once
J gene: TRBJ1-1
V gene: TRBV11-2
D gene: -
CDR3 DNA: TGTGCCAGCAGCTTCGAGGGTGAAGCTTTCTTT
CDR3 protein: CASSFEGEAFF

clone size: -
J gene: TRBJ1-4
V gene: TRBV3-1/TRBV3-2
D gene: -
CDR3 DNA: TGTGCCAGCAGCCAAGGGGGGGACGAAAAACTGTTTTTT
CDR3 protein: CASSQGGDEKLFF

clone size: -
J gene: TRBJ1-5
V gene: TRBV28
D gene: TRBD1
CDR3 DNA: TGTGCCAGCAGTTTAGTTGGACAGGGGGTTTCTCAGCCCCAGCATTTT
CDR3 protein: CASSLVGQGVSQPQHF

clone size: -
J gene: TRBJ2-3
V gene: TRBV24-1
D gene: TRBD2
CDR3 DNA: TGTGCCACCAGTGACTCAAGCGGGAATACGCAGTATTTT
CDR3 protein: CATSDSSGNTQYF

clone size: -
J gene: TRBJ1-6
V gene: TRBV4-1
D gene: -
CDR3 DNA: TGCGCCAGCAGCCAAGGTCGGCTGGGAGTAGGAAATTCACCCCTCCACTTT
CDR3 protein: CASSQGRLGVGNSPLHF

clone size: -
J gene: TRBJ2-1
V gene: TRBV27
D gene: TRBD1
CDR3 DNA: TGTGCCAGCAGCATGGGGACAGGGTCCTACAATGAGCAGTTCTTC
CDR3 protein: CASSMGTGSYNEQFF

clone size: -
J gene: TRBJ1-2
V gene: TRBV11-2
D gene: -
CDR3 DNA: TGTGCCAGCAGCCGAGATGCGAACTATGGCTACACCTTC
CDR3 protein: CASSRDANYGYTF

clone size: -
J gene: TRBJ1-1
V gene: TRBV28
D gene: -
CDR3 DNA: TGTGCCAGCACCTTTCACGGAGGGTCCACTGAAGCTTTCTTT
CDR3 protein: CASTFHGGSTEAFF

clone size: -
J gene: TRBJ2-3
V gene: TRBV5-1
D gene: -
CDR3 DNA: TGCGCCAGCAGCTTGCCCGGGACAGATACGCAGTATTTT
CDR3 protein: CASSLPGTDTQYF

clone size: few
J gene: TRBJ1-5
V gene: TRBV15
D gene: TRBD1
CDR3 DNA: TGTGCCACCAGCCCGACAGGGGTTAGCAATCAGCCCCAGCATTTT
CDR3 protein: CATSPTGVSNQPQHF

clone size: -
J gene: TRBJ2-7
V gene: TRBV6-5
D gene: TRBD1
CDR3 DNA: TGTGCCAGCAGAAGTGCGCGGACAGGGGCCTACGAGCAGTACTTC
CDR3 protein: CASRSARTGAYEQYF

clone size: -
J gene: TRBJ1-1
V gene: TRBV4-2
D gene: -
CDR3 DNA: TGTGCCAGCAGCCCCACGTCCCATGCGGAGAACACTGAAGCTTTCTTT
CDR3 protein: CASSPTSHAENTEAFF

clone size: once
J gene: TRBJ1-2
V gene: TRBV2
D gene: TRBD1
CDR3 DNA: TGTGCCAGCAGAGCGGACAGGGGAGCGGGCTACACCTTC
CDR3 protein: CASRADRGAGYTF

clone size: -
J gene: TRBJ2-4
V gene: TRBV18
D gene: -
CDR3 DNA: TGTGCCAGCTCACCGTTCATGGGGGGACTAGCCAAAAACATTCAGTACTTC
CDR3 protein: CASSPFMGGLAKNIQYF

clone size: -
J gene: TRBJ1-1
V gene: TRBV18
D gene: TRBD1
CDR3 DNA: TGTGCCAGCTCACCAACCGGGACAGGACTGAACACTGAAGCTTTCTTT
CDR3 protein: CASSPTGTGLNTEAFF

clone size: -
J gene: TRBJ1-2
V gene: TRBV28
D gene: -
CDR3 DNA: TGTGCCAGCAGTCCAAGACAGAGCTATGGCTACACCTTC
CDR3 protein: CASSPRQSYGYTF